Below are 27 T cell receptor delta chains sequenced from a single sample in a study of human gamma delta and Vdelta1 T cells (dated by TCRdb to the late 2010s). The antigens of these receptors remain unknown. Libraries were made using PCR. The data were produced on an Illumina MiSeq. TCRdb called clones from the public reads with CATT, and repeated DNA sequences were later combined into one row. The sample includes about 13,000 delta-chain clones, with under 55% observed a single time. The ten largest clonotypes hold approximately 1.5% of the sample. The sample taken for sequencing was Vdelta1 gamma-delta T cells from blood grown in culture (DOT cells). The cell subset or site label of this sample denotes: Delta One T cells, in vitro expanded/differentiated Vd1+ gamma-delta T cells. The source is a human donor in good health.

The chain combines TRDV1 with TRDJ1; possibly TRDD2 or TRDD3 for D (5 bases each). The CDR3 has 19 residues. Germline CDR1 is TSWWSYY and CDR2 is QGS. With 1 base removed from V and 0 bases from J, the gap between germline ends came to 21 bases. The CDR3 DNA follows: TGTGCTCTTGGGGAACGATACTCCTATGCCGAATCGTACACCGATAAACTCATCTTT. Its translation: CALGERYSYAESYTDKLIF.

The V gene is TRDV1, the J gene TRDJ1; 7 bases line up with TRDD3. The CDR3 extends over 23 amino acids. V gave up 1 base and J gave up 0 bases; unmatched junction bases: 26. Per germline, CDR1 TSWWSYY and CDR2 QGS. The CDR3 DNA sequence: TGTGCTCTTGGGGAACCTGGAGTGGGCACGAGGATACGTAAAAAACGGTACACCGATAAACTCATCTTT. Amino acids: CALGEPGVGTRIRKKRYTDKLIF.

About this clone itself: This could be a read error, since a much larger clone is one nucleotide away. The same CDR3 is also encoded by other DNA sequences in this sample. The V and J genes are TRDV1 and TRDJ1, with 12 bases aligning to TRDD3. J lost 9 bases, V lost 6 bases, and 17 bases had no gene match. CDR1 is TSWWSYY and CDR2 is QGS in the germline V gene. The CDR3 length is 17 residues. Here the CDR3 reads CALGESINTGGYSELIF. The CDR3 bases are TGTGCTCTTGGAGAATCCATTAATACTGGGGGATACTCGGAACTCATCTTT.

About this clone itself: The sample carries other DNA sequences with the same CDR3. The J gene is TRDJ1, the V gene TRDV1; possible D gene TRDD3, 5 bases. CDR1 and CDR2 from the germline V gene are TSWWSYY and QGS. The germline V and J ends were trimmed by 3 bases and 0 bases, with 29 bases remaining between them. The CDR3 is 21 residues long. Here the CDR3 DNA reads TGTGCTCTTGGGGACCCCGGCGCCCGGAGAAAACGAAGGGATTACACCGATAAACTCATCTTT. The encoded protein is CALGDPGARRKRRDYTDKLIF.

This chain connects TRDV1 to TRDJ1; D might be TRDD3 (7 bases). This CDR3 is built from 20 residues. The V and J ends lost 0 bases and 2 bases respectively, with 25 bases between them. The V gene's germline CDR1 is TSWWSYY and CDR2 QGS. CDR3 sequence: CALGELDILRPWGLTDKLIF. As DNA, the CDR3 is TGTGCTCTTGGGGAACTTGATATCCTACGCCCCTGGGGGTTGACCGATAAACTCATCTTT.

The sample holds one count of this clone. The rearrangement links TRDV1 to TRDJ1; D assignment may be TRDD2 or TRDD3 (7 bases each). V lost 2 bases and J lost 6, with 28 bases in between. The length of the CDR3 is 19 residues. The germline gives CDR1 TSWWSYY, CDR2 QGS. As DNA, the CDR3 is TGTGCTCTTGGGGAATCCAATTCCTACGGTGTACTGGGGCTGCATAAACTCATCTTT. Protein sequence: CALGESNSYGVLGLHKLIF.

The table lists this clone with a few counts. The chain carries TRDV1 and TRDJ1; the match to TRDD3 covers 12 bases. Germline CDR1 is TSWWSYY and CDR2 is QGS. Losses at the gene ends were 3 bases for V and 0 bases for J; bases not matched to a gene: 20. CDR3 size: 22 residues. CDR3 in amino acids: CALGDSLHQYWGIPAYTDKLIF. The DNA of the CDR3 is TGTGCTCTTGGGGATTCGCTCCACCAGTACTGGGGGATACCAGCGTACACCGATAAACTCATCTTT.

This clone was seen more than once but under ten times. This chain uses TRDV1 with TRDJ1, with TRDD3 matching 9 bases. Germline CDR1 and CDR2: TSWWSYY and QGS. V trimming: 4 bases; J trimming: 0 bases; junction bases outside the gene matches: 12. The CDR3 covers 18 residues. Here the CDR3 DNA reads TGTGCTCTTGGGGCTACTGGGGCTGGGGGATCGTACACCGATAAACTCATCTTT. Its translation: CALGATGAGGSYTDKLIF.

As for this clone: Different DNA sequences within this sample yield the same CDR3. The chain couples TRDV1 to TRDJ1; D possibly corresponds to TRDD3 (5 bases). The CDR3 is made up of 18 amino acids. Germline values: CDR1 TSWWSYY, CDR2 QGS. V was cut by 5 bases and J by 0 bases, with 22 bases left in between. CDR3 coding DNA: TGTGCTCTTGGGATGGGGAAACTCCCAATCCCATACACCGATAAACTCATCTTT. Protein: CALGMGKLPIPYTDKLIF.

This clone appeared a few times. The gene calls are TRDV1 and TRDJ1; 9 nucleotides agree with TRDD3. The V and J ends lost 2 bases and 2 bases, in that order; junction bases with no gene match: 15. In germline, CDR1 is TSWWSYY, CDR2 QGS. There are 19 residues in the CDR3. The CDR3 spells CALGEGALPGGWRTDKLIF. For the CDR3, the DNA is TGTGCTCTTGGGGAAGGAGCCTTACCTGGGGGATGGAGGACCGATAAACTCATCTTT.

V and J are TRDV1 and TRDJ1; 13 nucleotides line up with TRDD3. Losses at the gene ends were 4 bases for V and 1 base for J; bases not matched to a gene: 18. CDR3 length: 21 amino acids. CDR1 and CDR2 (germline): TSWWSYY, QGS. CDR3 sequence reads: CALGGTIAYWGIRESTDKLIF. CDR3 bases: TGTGCTCTTGGGGGAACTATCGCCTACTGGGGGATACGCGAGTCCACCGATAAACTCATCTTT.

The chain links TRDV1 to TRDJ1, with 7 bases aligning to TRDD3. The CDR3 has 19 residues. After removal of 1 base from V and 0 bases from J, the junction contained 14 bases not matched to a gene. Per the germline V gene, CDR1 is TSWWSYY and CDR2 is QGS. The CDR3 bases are TGTGCTCTTGGGGAACACCCAGAGCCCTGGGGGCCTCACACCGATAAACTCATCTTT. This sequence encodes CALGEHPEPWGPHTDKLIF.

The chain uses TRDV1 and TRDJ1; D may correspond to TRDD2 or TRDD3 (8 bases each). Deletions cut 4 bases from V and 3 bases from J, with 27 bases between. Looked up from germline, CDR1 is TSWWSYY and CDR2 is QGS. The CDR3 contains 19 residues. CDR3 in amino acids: CALGVPLPTEPGGADKLIF. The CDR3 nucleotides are TGTGCTCTTGGGGTTCCTCTTCCTACCGAGCCTGGGGGAGCCGATAAACTCATCTTT.

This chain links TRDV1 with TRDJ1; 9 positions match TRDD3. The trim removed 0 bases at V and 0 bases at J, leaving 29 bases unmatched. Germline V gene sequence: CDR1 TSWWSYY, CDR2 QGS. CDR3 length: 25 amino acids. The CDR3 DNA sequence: TGTGCTCTTGGGGAACTCCCGAGGGTTCCTACTAACTTACTGGGGGACGAGGACTACACCGATAAACTCATCTTT. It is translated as CALGELPRVPTNLLGDEDYTDKLIF.

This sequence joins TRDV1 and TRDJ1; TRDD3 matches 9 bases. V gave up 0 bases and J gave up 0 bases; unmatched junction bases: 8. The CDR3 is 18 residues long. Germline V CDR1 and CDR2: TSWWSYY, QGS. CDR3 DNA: TGTGCTCTTGGGGAACTGGCCCCTGGGGGATCGTACACCGATAAACTCATCTTT. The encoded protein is CALGELAPGGSYTDKLIF.

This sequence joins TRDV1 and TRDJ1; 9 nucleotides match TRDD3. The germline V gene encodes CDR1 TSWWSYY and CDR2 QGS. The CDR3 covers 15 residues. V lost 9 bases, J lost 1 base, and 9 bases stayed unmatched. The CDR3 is CALLPLGDFTDKLIF. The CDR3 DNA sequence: TGTGCTCTACTTCCCCTGGGGGATTTCACCGATAAACTCATCTTT.

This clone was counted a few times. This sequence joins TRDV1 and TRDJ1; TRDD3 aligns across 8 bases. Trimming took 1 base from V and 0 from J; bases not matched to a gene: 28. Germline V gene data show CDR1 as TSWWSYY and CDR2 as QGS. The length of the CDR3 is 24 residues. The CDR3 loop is CALGEPSRRSLLTGGYLYTDKLIF. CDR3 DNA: TGTGCTCTTGGGGAACCCTCCAGACGTTCTCTCCTTACTGGGGGCTACCTATACACCGATAAACTCATCTTT.

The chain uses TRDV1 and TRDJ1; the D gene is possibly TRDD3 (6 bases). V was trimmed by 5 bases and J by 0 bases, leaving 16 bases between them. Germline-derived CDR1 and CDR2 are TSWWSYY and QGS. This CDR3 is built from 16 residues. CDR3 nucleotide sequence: TGTGCTCTTGGGCCCTCACCGGGGGGAGACACCGATAAACTCATCTTT. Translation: CALGPSPGGDTDKLIF.

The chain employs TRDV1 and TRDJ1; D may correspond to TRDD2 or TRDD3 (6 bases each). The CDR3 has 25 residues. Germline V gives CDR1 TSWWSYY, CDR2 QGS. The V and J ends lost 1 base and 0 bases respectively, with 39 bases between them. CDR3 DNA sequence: TGTGCTCTTGGGGAACGGTCCCTTTATTCCTATACCGAACCGGGGGGACCTTTGGACACCGATAAACTCATCTTT. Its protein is CALGERSLYSYTEPGGPLDTDKLIF.

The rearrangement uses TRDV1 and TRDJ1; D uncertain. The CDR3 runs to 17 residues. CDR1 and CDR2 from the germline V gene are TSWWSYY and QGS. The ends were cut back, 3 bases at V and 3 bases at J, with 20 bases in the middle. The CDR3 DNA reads TGTGCTCTTGGGGAGGTCCCGGACTGCAGTGGCGCCGATAAACTCATCTTT. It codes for CALGEVPDCSGADKLIF.

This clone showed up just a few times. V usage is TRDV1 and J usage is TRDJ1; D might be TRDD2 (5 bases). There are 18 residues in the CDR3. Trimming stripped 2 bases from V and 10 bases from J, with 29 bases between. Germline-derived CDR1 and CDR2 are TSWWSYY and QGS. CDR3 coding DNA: TGTGCTCTTGGGGAAACATCCCTACGGGGTTTCCACTTAATTAGACTCATCTTT. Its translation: CALGETSLRGFHLIRLIF.

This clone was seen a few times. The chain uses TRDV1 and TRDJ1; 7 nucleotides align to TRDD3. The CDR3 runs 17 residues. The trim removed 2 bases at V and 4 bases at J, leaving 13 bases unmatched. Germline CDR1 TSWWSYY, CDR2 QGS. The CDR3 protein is CALGERQLTGELDKLIF. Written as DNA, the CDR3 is TGTGCTCTTGGGGAAAGGCAACTAACTGGGGAGCTCGATAAACTCATCTTT.

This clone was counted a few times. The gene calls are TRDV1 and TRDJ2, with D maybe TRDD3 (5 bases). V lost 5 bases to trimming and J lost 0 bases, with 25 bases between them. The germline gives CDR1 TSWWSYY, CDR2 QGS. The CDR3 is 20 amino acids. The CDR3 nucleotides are TGTGCTCTTGGGCTACCGCATTCCCCGGGGGCCCCCACTTTGACAGCACAACTCTTCTTT. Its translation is CALGLPHSPGAPTLTAQLFF.

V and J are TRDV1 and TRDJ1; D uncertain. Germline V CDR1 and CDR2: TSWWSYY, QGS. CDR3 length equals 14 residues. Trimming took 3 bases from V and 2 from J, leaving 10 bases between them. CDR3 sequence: CALGDLKKTDKLIF. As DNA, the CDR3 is TGTGCTCTTGGGGACTTGAAGAAGACCGATAAACTCATCTTT.

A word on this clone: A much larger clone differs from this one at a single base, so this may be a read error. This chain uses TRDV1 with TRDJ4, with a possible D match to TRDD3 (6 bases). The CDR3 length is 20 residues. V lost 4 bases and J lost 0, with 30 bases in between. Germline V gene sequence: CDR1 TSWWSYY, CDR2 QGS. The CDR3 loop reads CALGVGFPKLVGVPARPLIF. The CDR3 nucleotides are TGTGCTCTTGGGGTCGGCTTCCCAAAGCTAGTGGGGGTACCAGCCAGACCCCTGATCTTT.

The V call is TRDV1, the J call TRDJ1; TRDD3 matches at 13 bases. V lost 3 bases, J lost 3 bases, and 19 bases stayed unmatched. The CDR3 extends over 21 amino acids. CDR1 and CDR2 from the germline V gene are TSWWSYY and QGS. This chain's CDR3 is CALGDAAFLEKLGDTADKLIF. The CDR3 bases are TGTGCTCTTGGGGACGCGGCCTTCCTGGAAAAACTGGGGGATACGGCCGATAAACTCATCTTT.

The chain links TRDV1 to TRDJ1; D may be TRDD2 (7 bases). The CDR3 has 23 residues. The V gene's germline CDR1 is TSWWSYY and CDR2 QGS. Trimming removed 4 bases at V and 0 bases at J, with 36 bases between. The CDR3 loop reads CALGGSPLPSFLSGDQYTDKLIF. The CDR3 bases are TGTGCTCTTGGGGGAAGTCCCCTGCCTTCCTTCCTTAGTGGGGATCAGTACACCGATAAACTCATCTTT.